The 8 T cell receptor beta chains reported below all come from one sample, sequenced in a study of identical twins. TCRdb redid the calling of the 5' RACE reads with MiXCR, one entry per CDR3 protein. The sample carries about 330,000 distinct CDR3 sequences, 10% to 15% recorded once. A further study also used this sample, focusing on yellow fever vaccine responses in identical twins.

Sequencing was performed on CD8+ T cells sorted from blood. These receptors all stem from a woman aged 18-35 years in good health.

The V gene is TRBV4-2, the J gene TRBJ2-2; 9 bases line up with TRBD2. V lost 0 bases and J lost 3; bases outside the gene matches: 5. Germline assignment: CDR1 LGHNA and CDR2 YNFKEQ. This CDR3 region has 17 residues. This chain's CDR3 is CASSQELAGRYTGELFF. The CDR3 nucleotides are TGTGCCAGCAGCCAAGAGCTAGCGGGGAGGTACACCGGGGAGCTGTTTTTT.

This clonotype was recorded a few times. CDR3 sequence (DNA): TGTGCCAGCAGCGTAGCGGCTGGGGAGCAGTACTTC. Protein sequence: CASSVAAGEQYF. The chain has TRBV9 and TRBJ2-7; D is unresolved. CDR3 length: 12 residues. Germline V gene lookup returns CDR1 SGDLS and CDR2 YYNGEE. V was trimmed by 0 bases and J by 7 bases, leaving 8 bases between them.

The gene calls are TRBV27 and TRBJ2-2; D call uncertain. CDR1 and CDR2 from the germline V gene are MNHEY and SMNVEV (reference sequence). The CDR3 is 14 residues long. Trimming shortened V by 3 bases and J by 3 bases, and 8 bases separated the two germline ends. The CDR3 sequence is CASSLGYHTGELFF. Written as DNA, the CDR3 is TGTGCCAGCAGTTTGGGGTACCACACCGGGGAGCTGTTTTTT.

This clonotype was recorded a few times. V and J are TRBV4-1 and TRBJ2-5; TRBD2 aligns across 14 bases. The CDR3 sequence is 21 residues long. V was clipped by 0 bases and J by 3 bases; unmatched bases: 15. The germline V gene has CDR1 MGHRA and CDR2 YSYEKL. The CDR3 nucleotides read TGCGCCAGCAGCCAAGATTGGGGGACTAGCGGGAGAGGTGGAACAGAAGAGACCCAGTACTTC. Amino acids: CASSQDWGTSGRGGTEETQYF.

The sample holds a few counts of this clonotype. The chain is built from TRBV7-9 and TRBJ2-2, with unresolved D. V was pared by 5 bases and J by 7 bases, with 14 bases between. Per germline, CDR1 SEHNR and CDR2 FQNEAQ (reference sequence). The CDR3 length is 14 residues. The CDR3 coding sequence is TGTGCCAGCAGCGTTGACCGTTTTCTCGGGGAGCTGTTTTTT. It encodes CASSVDRFLGELFF.

This clonotype came up a few times. The chain is built from TRBV12-3 or TRBV12-4 and TRBJ2-1; no clear D gene. V was shortened by 3 bases and J by 6 bases, with 6 bases between the two germline ends. The CDR3 loop spans 12 amino acids. CDR3 DNA sequence: TGTGCCAGCAGTTTTGTTACCAATGAGCAGTTCTTC. As protein: CASSFVTNEQFF.

The chain joins TRBV18 to TRBJ2-7; TRBD1 matches 7 bases. CDR1 KGHSH and CDR2 LQKENI come from the germline V gene. This CDR3 contains 14 residues. Losses at the gene ends were 4 bases for V and 2 bases for J; bases not matched to a gene: 5. CDR3 sequence: CASSHYRGPYEQYV. The CDR3 DNA is TGTGCCAGCTCACACTACAGGGGACCCTACGAGCAGTACGTC.

This clonotype was seen a few times. The chain employs TRBV12-3 or TRBV12-4 and TRBJ1-2; TRBD1 agrees at 7 bases. CDR3 length: 13 amino acids. Losses at the gene ends were 6 bases for V and 6 bases for J; bases not matched to a gene: 7. CDR3 in amino acids: CASSKTGLDGYTF. CDR3 nucleotide sequence: TGTGCCAGCAGCAAGACAGGGCTAGATGGCTACACCTTC.